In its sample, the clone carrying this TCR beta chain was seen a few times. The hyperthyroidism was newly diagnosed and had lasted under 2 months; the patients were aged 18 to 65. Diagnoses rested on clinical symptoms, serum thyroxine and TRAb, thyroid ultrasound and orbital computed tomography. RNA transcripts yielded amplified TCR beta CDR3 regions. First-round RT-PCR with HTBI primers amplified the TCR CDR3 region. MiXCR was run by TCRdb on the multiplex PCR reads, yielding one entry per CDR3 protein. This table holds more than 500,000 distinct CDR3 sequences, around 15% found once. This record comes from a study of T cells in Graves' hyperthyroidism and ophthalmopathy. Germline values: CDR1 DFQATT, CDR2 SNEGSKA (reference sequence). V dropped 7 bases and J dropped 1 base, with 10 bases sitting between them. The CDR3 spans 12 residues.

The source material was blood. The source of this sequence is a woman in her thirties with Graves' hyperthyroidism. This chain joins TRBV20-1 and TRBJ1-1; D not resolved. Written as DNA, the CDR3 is TGCAGTGTAAGGGTTAGGAACACTGAAGCTTTCTTT. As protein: CSVRVRNTEAFF.